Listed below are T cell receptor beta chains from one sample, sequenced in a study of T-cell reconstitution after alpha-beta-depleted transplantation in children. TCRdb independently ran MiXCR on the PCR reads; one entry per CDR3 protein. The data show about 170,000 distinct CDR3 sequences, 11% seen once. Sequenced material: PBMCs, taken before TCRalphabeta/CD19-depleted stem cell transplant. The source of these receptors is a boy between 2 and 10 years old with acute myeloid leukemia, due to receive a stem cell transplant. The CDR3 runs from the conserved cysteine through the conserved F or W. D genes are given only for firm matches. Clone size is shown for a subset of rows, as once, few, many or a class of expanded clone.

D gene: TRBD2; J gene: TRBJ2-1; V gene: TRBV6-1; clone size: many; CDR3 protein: CASSVSGRNSYNEQFF; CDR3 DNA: TGTGCCAGCAGTGTGAGCGGGAGAAATTCCTACAATGAGCAGTTCTTC
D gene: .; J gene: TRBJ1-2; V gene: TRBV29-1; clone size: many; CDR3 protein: CSASGTNYGYTF; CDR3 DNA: TGCAGCGCCTCCGGGACAAACTATGGCTACACCTTC
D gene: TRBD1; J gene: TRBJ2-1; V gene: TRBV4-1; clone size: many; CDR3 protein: CASRPPGQGLNEQFF; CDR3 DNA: TGCGCCAGCAGACCCCCGGGACAGGGATTGAATGAGCAGTTCTTC
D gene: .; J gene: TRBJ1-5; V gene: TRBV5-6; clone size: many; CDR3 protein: CASRKTGSQPQHF; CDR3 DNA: TGTGCCAGCAGAAAAACAGGGTCTCAGCCCCAGCATTTT
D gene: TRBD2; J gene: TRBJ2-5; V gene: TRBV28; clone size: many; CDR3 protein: CASIASGQETQYF; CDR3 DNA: TGTGCCAGCATCGCTAGCGGCCAAGAGACCCAGTACTTC
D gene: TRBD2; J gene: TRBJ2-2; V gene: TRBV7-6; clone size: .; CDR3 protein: CASSSTGTSGGSTGELFF; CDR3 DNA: TGTGCCAGCAGCTCAACCGGGACTAGCGGGGGGTCCACCGGGGAGCTGTTTTTT
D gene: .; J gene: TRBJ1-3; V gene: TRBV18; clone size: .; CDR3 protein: CVSSPPAGNTIYF; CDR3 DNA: TGTGTCAGCTCACCACCGGCCGGAAACACCATATATTTT
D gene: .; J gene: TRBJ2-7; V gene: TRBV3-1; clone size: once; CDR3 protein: CATCQGISGGGPPYF; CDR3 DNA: TGTGCCACCTGCCAAGGGATTAGCGGAGGAGGGCCTCCGTACTTC
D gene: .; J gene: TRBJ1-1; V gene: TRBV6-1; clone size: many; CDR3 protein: CALNEAGEPLPTEAFF; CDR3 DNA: TGTGCCCTTAATGAAGCGGGAGAACCTCTCCCCACTGAAGCTTTCTTT
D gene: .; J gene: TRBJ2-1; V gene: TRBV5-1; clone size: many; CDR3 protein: CASSLPGPLTNEQFF; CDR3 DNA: TGCGCCAGCAGCTTGCCTGGACCGCTCACCAATGAGCAGTTCTTC
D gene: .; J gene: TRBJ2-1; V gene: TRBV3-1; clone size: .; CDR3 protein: CASSFDYKEQFF; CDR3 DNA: TGTGCCAGCAGCTTTGACTACAAGGAGCAGTTCTTC
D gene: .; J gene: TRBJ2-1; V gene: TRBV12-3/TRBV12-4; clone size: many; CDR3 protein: CASSFFGEGHDEQFF; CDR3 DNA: TGTGCCAGCAGTTTTTTCGGTGAAGGGCACGATGAGCAGTTCTTC
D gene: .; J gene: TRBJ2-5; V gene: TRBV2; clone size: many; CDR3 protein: CASSETVGETQYF; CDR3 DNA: TGTGCCAGCAGTGAAACTGTCGGAGAGACCCAGTACTTC
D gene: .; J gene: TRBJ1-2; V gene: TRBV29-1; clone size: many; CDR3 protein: CSVETGLPFYGYTF; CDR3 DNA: TGCAGCGTTGAAACAGGCCTTCCTTTCTATGGCTACACCTTC
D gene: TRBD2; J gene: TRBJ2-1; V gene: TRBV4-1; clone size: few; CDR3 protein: CASSQRLAGEVDEQFF; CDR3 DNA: TGCGCCAGCAGCCAACGTCTAGCGGGCGAGGTGGATGAGCAGTTCTTC
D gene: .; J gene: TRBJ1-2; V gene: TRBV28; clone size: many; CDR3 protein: CASSLSRVDYGYTF; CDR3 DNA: TGTGCCAGCAGTTTGAGCAGGGTAGACTATGGCTACACCTTC
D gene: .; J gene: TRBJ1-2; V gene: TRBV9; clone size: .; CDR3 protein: CASSVEGGLNYGYTF; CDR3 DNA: TGTGCCAGCAGCGTAGAAGGGGGGCTTAACTATGGCTACACCTTC
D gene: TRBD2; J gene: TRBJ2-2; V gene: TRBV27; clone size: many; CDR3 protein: CASSFRGLGPTGELFF; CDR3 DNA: TGTGCCAGCAGTTTTCGAGGACTAGGACCCACCGGGGAGCTGTTTTTT
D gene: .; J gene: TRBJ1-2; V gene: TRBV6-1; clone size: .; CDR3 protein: CASSEELGQVNYGYTF; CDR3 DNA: TGTGCCAGCAGTGAAGAGCTCGGACAAGTGAACTATGGCTACACCTTC
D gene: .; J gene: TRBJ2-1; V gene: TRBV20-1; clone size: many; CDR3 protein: CSARALWAYNEQFF; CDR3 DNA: TGCAGTGCTAGGGCCCTCTGGGCCTACAATGAGCAGTTCTTC
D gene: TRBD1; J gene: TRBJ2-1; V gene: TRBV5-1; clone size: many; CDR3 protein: CASSLQGAYNEQFF; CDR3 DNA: TGCGCCAGCAGCTTACAGGGGGCCTACAATGAGCAGTTCTTC
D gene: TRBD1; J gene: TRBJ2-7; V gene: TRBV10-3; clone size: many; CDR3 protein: CAISESKGQGLIYEQYF; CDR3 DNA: TGTGCCATCAGTGAGTCGAAGGGACAGGGGTTAATATACGAGCAGTACTTC
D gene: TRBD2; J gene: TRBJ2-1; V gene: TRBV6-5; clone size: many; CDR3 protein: CASSYGVRGWDEQFF; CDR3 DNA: TGTGCCAGCAGCTACGGAGTGCGGGGGTGGGATGAGCAGTTCTTC
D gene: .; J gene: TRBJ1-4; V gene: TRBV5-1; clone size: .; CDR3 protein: CASSSLGTNEKLFF; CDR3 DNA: TGCGCCAGCAGCTCCCTGGGGACTAATGAAAAACTGTTTTTT
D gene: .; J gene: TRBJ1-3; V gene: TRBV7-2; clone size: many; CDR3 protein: CASMSSGNTIYF; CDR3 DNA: TGTGCCAGCATGTCTTCTGGAAACACCATATATTTT
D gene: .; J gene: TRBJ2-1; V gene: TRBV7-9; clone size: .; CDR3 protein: CAMGPGVYNEQFF; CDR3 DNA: TGTGCCATGGGCCCCGGGGTCTACAATGAGCAGTTCTTC
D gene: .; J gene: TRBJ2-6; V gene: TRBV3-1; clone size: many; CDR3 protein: CASSLLSVHLISGANVLTF; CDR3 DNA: TGTGCCAGCAGCCTTCTCAGCGTACACCTAATCTCTGGGGCCAACGTCCTGACTTTC
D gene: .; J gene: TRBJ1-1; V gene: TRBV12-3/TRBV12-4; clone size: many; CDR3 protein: CASSLRRGEYTEAFF; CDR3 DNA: TGTGCCAGCAGTTTAAGAAGGGGAGAGTACACTGAAGCTTTCTTT
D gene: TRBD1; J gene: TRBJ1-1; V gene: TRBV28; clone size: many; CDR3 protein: CASRTGTGGGNTEAFF; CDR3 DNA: TGTGCCAGCAGGACCGGGACAGGGGGGGGGAACACTGAAGCTTTCTTT
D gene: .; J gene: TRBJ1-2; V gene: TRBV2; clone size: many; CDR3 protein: CASKESPYGYTF; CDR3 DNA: TGTGCCAGCAAGGAGAGTCCCTATGGCTACACCTTC
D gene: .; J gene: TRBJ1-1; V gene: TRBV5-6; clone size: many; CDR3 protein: CASSLVAGSTEAFF; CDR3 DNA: TGTGCCAGCAGCTTGGTGGCAGGGAGTACTGAAGCTTTCTTT
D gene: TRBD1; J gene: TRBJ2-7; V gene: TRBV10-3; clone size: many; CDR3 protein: CAISESTGIHEQYF; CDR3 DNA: TGTGCCATCAGTGAGTCGACAGGGATACACGAGCAGTACTTC
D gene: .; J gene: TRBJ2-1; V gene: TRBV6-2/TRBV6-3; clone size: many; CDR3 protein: CASSLGRITTNEQFF; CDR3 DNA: TGTGCCAGCAGTCTGGGACGGATTACTACGAATGAGCAGTTCTTC
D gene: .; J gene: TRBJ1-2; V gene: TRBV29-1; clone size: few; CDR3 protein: CSGYNRDGYTF; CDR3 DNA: TGCAGCGGGTACAACAGGGATGGCTACACCTTC
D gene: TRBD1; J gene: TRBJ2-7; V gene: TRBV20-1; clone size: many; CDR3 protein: CSAVRTGDFSYEQYF; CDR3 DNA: TGCAGTGCTGTAAGGACAGGGGATTTCTCCTACGAGCAGTACTTC
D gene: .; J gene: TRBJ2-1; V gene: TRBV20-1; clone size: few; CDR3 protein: CSARDPYMGVENEQFF; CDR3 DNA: TGCAGTGCTAGAGATCCGTACATGGGGGTCGAGAATGAGCAGTTCTTC
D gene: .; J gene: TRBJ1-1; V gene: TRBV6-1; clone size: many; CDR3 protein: CASSKTGNTEAFF; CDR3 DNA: TGTGCCAGCAGTAAGACAGGCAACACTGAAGCTTTCTTT
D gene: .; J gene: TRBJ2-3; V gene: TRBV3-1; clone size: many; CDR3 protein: CASSHRQFQDTQYF; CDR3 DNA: TGTGCCAGCAGCCACAGGCAGTTCCAAGATACGCAGTATTTT
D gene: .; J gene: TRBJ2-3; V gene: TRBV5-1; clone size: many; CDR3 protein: CASSPSQGTDTQYF; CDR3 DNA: TGCGCCAGCAGCCCAAGTCAGGGGACAGATACGCAGTATTTT
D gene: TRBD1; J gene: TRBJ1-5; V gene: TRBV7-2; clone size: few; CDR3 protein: CASSWDRGPNQPQHF; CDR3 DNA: TGTGCCAGCAGCTGGGACAGGGGGCCCAATCAGCCCCAGCATTTT
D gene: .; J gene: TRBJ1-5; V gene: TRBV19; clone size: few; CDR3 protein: CASHRQADQPQHF; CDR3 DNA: TGTGCCAGCCACAGGCAGGCGGATCAGCCCCAGCATTTT
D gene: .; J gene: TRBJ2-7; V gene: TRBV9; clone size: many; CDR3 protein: CASSVEERTSSYEQYF; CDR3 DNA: TGTGCCAGCAGCGTAGAGGAGCGGACCAGCTCCTACGAGCAGTACTTC
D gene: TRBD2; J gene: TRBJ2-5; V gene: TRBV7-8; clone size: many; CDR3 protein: CASSPPSGGLQETQYF; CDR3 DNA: TGTGCCAGCAGCCCGCCTAGCGGGGGGCTCCAAGAGACCCAGTACTTC
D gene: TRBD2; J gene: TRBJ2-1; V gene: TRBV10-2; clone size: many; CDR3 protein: CASSEGSGGDNEQFF; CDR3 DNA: TGCGCCAGCAGTGAGGGCAGCGGGGGGGACAATGAGCAGTTCTTC
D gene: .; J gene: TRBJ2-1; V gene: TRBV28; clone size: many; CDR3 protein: CASSSNPLYFF; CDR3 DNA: TGTGCCAGCAGCAGTAACCCATTGTACTTCTTC
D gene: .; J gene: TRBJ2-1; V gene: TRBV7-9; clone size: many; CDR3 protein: CASSLGGLYNEQFF; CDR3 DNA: TGTGCCAGCAGCTTAGGTGGGTTATACAATGAGCAGTTCTTC
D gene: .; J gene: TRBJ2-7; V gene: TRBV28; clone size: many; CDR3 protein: CASSNRTVLYEQYF; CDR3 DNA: TGTGCCAGCAGTAACCGGACCGTACTCTACGAGCAGTACTTC
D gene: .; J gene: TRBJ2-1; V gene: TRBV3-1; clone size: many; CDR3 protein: CASSQEWARGDNEQFF; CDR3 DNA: TGTGCCAGCAGCCAAGAGTGGGCCAGGGGAGACAATGAGCAGTTCTTC
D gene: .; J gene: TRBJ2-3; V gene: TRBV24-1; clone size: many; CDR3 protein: CATSDPNQRGTDTQYF; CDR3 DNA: TGTGCCACCAGTGATCCCAATCAGCGTGGGACAGATACGCAGTATTTT
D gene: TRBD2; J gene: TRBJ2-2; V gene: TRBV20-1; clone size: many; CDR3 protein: CSARELAADTGELFF; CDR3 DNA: TGCAGTGCTAGAGAACTAGCGGCGGACACCGGGGAGCTGTTTTTT
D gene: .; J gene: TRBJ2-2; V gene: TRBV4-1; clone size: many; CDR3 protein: CASSPSPPNTGELFF; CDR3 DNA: TGCGCCAGCAGCCCTTCTCCACCAAACACCGGGGAGCTGTTTTTT
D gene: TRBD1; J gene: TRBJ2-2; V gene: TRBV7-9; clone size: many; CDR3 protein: CASSSTGASTGELFF; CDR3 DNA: TGTGCCAGCAGCTCCACAGGGGCTTCCACCGGGGAGCTGTTTTTT
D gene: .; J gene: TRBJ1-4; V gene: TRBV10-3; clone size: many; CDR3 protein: CAISESRTDNEKLFF; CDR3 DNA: TGTGCCATCAGTGAGTCGCGGACGGATAATGAAAAACTGTTTTTT
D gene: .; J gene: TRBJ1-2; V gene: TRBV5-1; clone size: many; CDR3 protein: CASSTGQLSYGYTF; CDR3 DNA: TGCGCCAGCAGCACCGGACAGCTTTCCTATGGCTACACCTTC
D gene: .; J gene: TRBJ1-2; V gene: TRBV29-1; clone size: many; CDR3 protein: CSVTGAGAHYGYTF; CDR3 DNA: TGCAGCGTAACGGGCGCGGGGGCGCACTATGGCTACACCTTC
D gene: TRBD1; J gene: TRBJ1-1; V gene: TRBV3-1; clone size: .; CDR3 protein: CATCQEGTGNTEAFF; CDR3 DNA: TGTGCCACCTGCCAAGAGGGGACAGGGAACACTGAAGCGTTCTTT
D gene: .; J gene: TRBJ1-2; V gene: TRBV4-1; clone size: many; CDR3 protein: CASSQADRGYFIGGYTF; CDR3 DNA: TGCGCCAGCAGCCAAGCGGATAGGGGTTACTTTATTGGTGGCTACACCTTC
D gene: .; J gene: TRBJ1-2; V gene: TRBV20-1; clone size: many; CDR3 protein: CSARDGVGDYGYTF; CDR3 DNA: TGCAGTGCTCGCGACGGGGTTGGGGACTATGGCTACACCTTC
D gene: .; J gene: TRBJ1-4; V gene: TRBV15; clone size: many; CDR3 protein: CATSREPETSEKLFF; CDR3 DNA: TGTGCCACCAGCAGGGAACCGGAAACCTCTGAAAAACTGTTTTTT
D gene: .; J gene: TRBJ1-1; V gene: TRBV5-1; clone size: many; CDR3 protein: CASSFLGPSGTEAFF; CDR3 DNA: TGCGCCAGCAGCTTTCTCGGTCCCTCGGGGACTGAAGCTTTCTTT